The sequence of this T cell receptor beta chain was determined in a study of neurological immune-mediated disorders. About the research overall: Secondary progressive cases numbered 3 among the 34 multiple sclerosis patients, while the other 31 were relapsing-remitting. Study results and caveats: Across subjects, no CDR3 amino acid sequence appeared in expanded clones of more than one subject, a finding that suggested private repertoires in all groups.

This clonotype has a count of ten or more. Its antigen is unidentified. From the 5' RACE reads, TCRdb called clonotypes with MiXCR, one entry per CDR3 protein. The sample records about 74,000 distinct CDR3 sequences, roughly 5.6% being singletons. The V end lost 5 bases, the J end lost 6 bases, and 14 bases lay between the germline ends. CDR1 and CDR2 (germline): SGHTS, YDEGEE. The CDR3 loop spans 14 amino acids. The sequenced sample consisted of PBMCs. The receptor's source is a man aged 18 to 35 with multiple sclerosis. This chain links TRBV5-8 with TRBJ1-4, with D unresolved. CDR3 DNA: TGTGCCAGCAGGATCCTGGGAAGGGATGAAAAACTGTTTTTT. It codes for CASRILGRDEKLFF.